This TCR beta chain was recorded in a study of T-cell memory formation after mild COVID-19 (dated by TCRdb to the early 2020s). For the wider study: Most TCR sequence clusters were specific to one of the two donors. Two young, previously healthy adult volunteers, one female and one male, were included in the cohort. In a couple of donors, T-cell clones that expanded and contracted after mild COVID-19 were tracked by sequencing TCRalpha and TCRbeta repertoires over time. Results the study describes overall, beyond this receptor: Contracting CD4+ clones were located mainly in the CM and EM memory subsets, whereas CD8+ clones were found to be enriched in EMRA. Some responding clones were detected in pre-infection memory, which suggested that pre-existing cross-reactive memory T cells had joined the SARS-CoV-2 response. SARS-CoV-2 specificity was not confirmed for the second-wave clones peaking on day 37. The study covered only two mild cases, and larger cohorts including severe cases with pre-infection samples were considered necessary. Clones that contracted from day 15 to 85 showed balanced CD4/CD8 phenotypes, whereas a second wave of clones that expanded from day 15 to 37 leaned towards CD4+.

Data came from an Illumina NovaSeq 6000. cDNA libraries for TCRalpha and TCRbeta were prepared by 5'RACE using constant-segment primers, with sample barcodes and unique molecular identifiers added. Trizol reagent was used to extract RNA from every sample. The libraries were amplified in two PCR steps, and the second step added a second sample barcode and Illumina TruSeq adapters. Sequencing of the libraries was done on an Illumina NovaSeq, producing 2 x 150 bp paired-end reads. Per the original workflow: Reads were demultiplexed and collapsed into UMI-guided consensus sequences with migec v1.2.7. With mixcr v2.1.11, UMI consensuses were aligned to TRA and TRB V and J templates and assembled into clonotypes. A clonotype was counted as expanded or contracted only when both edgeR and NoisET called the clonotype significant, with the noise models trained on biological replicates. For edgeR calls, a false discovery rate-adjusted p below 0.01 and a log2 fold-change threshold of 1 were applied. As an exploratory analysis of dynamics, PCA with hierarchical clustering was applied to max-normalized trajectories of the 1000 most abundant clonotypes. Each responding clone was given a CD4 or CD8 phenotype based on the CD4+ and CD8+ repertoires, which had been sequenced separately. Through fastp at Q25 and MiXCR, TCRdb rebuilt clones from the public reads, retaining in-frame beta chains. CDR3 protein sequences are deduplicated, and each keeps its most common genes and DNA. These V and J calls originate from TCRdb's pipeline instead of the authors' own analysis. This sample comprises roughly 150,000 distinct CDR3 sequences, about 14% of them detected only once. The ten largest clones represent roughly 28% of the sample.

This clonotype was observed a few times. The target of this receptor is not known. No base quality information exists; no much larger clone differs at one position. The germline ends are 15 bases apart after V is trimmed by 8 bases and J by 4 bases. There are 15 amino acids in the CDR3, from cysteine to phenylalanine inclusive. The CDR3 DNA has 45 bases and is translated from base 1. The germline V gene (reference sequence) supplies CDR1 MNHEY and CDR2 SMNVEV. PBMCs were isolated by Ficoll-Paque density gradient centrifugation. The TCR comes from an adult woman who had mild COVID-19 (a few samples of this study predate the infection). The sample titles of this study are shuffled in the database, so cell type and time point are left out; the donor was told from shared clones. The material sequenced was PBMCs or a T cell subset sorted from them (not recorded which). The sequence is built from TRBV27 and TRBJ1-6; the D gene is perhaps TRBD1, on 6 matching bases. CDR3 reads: CASRLGQRYNSPLHF. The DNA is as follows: TGTGCCAGCCGCCTAGGACAGCGTTATAATTCACCCCTCCACTTT.